These 31 T cell receptor beta chains originate from one sample sequenced in a study of cytotoxic CD8 clonotypes in ibrutinib-treated CLL. Here immunoSEQ multiplex PCR was the method, and the copy in TCRdb shows in-frame clones only, minus some. Of over 200,000 clones in the sample, 65% to 80% were seen once. The specimen was PBMCs, collected after 12 months of ibrutinib treatment. The receptors were sampled from a human donor with chronic lymphocytic leukemia.

This clone came up a few times. The rearrangement links TRBV19 to TRBJ1-1; a weak D match, TRBD1 (6 bases). The CDR3 has 15 residues. V was pared by 9 bases and J by 1 base, with 18 bases between. In germline, CDR1 is LNHDA, CDR2 SQIVND (reference sequence). CDR3 DNA sequence: TGTGCCAGCACGGAAAGGGGGAGATGGAACACTGAAGCTTTCTTT. Its protein is CASTERGRWNTEAFF. The full variable domain, its missing parts supplied by reference TRBV19 and TRBJ1-1, is DGGITQSPKYLFRKEGQNVTLSCEQNLNHDAMYWYRQDPGQGLRLIYYSQIVNDFQKGDIAEGYSVSREKKESFPLTVTSAQKNPTAFYLCASTERGRWNTEAFFGQGTRLTVV.

V is TRBV28 and J is TRBJ2-1, with D perhaps matching TRBD2 (6 bases). V was cut by 3 bases and J by 9 bases, with 15 bases left in between. The V gene's germline CDR1 is MDHEN and CDR2 SYDVKM. There are 14 residues in the CDR3. The CDR3 DNA follows: TGTGCCAGCAGTTTCATGGAGGGGTCGGTTGAGCAGTTCTTC. Translated, it gives CASSFMEGSVEQFF.

This clone was seen just once. The chain combines TRBV11-3 with TRBJ2-1; perhaps TRBD2 as D (5 bases). The germline V and J ends were trimmed by 3 bases and 8 bases, with 23 bases remaining between them. CDR3 size: 17 residues. In germline, CDR1 is SGHNT, CDR2 YENEEA. The DNA of the CDR3 is TGTGCCAGCAGCTTTTTCATTCAGGCAGGCCGGGATCATGAGCAGTTCTTC. Protein product: CASSFFIQAGRDHEQFF. Full variable domain (outside the CDR3, taken from reference TRBV11-3 and TRBJ2-1): EAGVVQSPRYKIIEKKQPVAFWCNPISGHNTLYWYLQNLGQGPELLIRYENEEAVDDSQLPKDRFSAERLKGVDSTLKIQPAELGDSAVYLCASSFFIQAGRDHEQFFGPGTRLTVL.

This clone was seen only a few times. This chain links TRBV5-1 with TRBJ2-2; unclear D gene. V lost 0 bases and J lost 1, with 4 bases in between. Looked up from germline, CDR1 is SGHRS and CDR2 is YFSETQ. The CDR3 contains 14 residues. The CDR3 is CASSLGGNTGELFF. The CDR3 DNA reads TGCGCCAGCAGCTTGGGCGGGAACACCGGGGAGCTGTTTTTT.

V usage is TRBV18 and J usage is TRBJ1-5; 9 bases map to TRBD1. The germline CDR1 and CDR2 sequences are KGHSH and LQKENI. V dropped 3 bases and J dropped 6; count of bases not matched to a gene: 9. This CDR3 comprises 16 residues. CDR3 DNA sequence: TGTGCCAGCTCACCTATACCACAGGGGGCCGGTCAGCCCCAGCATTTT. It specifies CASSPIPQGAGQPQHF.

The chain links TRBV6-4 to TRBJ2-1; 10 bases agree with TRBD2. Germline assignment: CDR1 MRHNA and CDR2 SNTAGT. This CDR3 comprises 18 residues. The ends lost 0 bases at V and 6 bases at J; junction bases unmatched: 11. CDR3 DNA: TGTGCCAGCAGTGACTCTCTGACTAGCGGGCAGTACGGCAATGAGCAGTTCTTC. This encodes CASSDSLTSGQYGNEQFF.

The V and J genes are TRBV5-1 and TRBJ2-3, with 8 bases fitting TRBD2. The CDR3 covers 15 residues. V shed 6 bases, J shed 2 bases, and the junction held 8 bases outside the gene matches. The germline V gene encodes CDR1 SGHRS and CDR2 YFSETQ. The CDR3 reads CASTLAGGFTDTQYF. The CDR3 coding sequence is TGCGCCAGCACTCTGGCGGGGGGATTCACAGATACGCAGTATTTT.

The rearrangement uses TRBV30 and TRBJ1-2; no clear D gene. V was shortened by 5 bases and J by 4 bases, with 17 bases between the two germline ends. The germline CDR1 and CDR2 sequences are GTSNPN and SVGIG (reference sequence). The CDR3 spans 14 residues. The CDR3 protein is CAWWKPLGGYGYTF. The CDR3 region has the DNA TGTGCCTGGTGGAAGCCCCTCGGAGGCTATGGCTACACCTTC.

The rearrangement links TRBV15 to TRBJ1-2; D is perhaps TRBD1 (5 bases). The CDR3 extends over 15 amino acids. Trimming took off 6 bases at V and 4 bases at J, with 18 bases between the two ends. Germline CDR1 and CDR2: LNHNV and YYDKDF (reference sequence). CDR3 amino acids: CATSVPGVDGYGYTF. The CDR3 DNA sequence: TGTGCCACCAGTGTACCGGGGGTTGACGGCTATGGCTACACCTTC.

Only a few counts were recorded for this clone. The chain joins TRBV11-2 to TRBJ1-1; D not certain. CDR1 and CDR2 (germline): SGHAT, FQNNGV. Trimming took 5 bases from V and 5 from J, leaving 6 bases between them. This CDR3 has 11 residues. The CDR3 region is CASSLGTEAFF. In nucleotides, the CDR3 is TGTGCCAGCAGCCTAGGGACTGAAGCTTTCTTT.

As concerns this clone: Within the sample, other DNA sequences also encode this same CDR3. The DNA for the CDR3 is TGTGCCAGCTCCCCCGGAAACACCATATATTTT. It translates to CASSPGNTIYF. V usage is TRBV18 and J usage is TRBJ1-3; D not certain. In germline, CDR1 is KGHSH, CDR2 LQKENI. With 6 bases removed from V and 4 bases from J, the gap between germline ends came to 4 bases. This CDR3 has 11 residues.

The CDR3 loop reads CASSTSAGTRSSYEQYF. The CDR3 region has the DNA TGTGCCAGCAGCACCTCAGCGGGGACGCGGAGCTCCTACGAGCAGTACTTC. The V and J genes are TRBV7-8 and TRBJ2-7; 7 bases are shared with TRBD2. This CDR3 contains 17 residues. The V gene's germline CDR1 is SGHVS and CDR2 FQNEAQ. Trimming took 5 bases from V and 0 from J; bases not matched to a gene: 13.

In this sample, this clone turned up a few times. The rearrangement uses TRBV30 and TRBJ1-5, with a possible D match to TRBD1 (6 bases). The V end lost 3 bases, the J end lost 4 bases, and 13 bases lay between the germline ends. Germline assignment: CDR1 GTSNPN and CDR2 SVGIG (reference sequence). This CDR3 contains 14 residues. In DNA, the CDR3 is TGTGCCTGGAGCCTCGGGCAGGGGAATCAGCCCCAGCATTTT. It specifies CAWSLGQGNQPQHF.

This clone has only one observation. V and J are TRBV30 and TRBJ2-1; no reliable D call. Germline V gene data show CDR1 as GTSNPN and CDR2 as SVGIG (reference sequence). The length of the CDR3 is 11 residues. Trimming cost V 4 bases and J 13 bases, with 14 bases left between them. The CDR3 coding sequence is TGTGCCTGGAAGGGAATCGGGTTTCAGTTCTTC. Translation gives CAWKGIGFQFF.

The V gene is TRBV7-2, the J gene TRBJ2-7; 7 bases agree with TRBD1. The V and J ends lost 0 bases and 2 bases, in that order; junction bases with no gene match: 4. This CDR3 region has 15 residues. Germline V CDR1 and CDR2: SGHTA, FQGNSA. The CDR3 DNA is TGTGCCAGCAGCTTAGCGCCGCAGGGGGCCTACGAGCAGTACTTC. Translated, it gives CASSLAPQGAYEQYF.

This chain links TRBV4-1 with TRBJ1-1; possibly TRBD1 for D (6 bases). The V and J ends lost 4 bases and 3 bases respectively, with 18 bases between them. Germline CDR1 MGHRA, CDR2 YSYEKL. This CDR3 is built from 16 residues. CDR3 DNA sequence: TGCGCCAGCAGCCCCCGCGGGGAAGGGGGGTACACTGAAGCTTTCTTT. This sequence encodes CASSPRGEGGYTEAFF.

The chain carries TRBV6-6 and TRBJ2-2; 8 bases agree with TRBD1. There are 15 residues in the CDR3. The ends lost 6 bases at V and 4 bases at J; junction bases unmatched: 7. Germline-derived CDR1 and CDR2 are MNHNY and SVGAGI (reference sequence). The CDR3 loop reads CASRPTGASTGELFF. The DNA of the CDR3 is TGTGCCAGCAGACCGACAGGGGCTAGCACCGGGGAGCTGTTTTTT.

This CDR3 is CASGFEGIYGYTF. The CDR3 bases are TGTGCTAGTGGTTTTGAGGGTATCTATGGCTACACCTTC. The rearrangement uses TRBV12-5 and TRBJ1-2; unclear D gene. V shed 3 bases and J shed 4 bases, with 9 bases lying between them. CDR1 LGHNT and CDR2 FRNRAP come from the germline V gene. The CDR3 is made up of 13 amino acids.

In this sample, this clone turned up once. The rearrangement joins TRBV6-5 to TRBJ2-7, with TRBD2 as a possible D gene (5 bases). V dropped 7 bases and J dropped 8 bases, with 12 bases sitting between them. Germline V lookup: CDR1 MNHEY, CDR2 SVGAGI. The CDR3 loop spans 11 amino acids. CDR3 residues: CASMYSAQQYF. In DNA, the CDR3 is TGTGCCAGCATGTATAGCGCTCAGCAGTACTTC.

CDR3 sequence (DNA): TGTGCCAGCAACGACAGGGCTAGCAATCAGCCCCAGCATTTT. Translated: CASNDRASNQPQHF. This chain links TRBV2 with TRBJ1-5, with 7 bases identical to TRBD1. CDR1 and CDR2 from the germline V gene are SNHLY and FYNNEI. This CDR3 has 14 amino acids. The V gene end was trimmed by 7 bases and the J gene end by 0 bases; junction bases not matched to a gene: 3.

The rearrangement links TRBV6-5 to TRBJ1-2; D is unresolved. Germline CDR1 MNHEY, CDR2 SVGAGI. The CDR3 is made up of 14 amino acids. V lost 6 bases, J lost 3 bases, and 14 bases lay in between. This chain's CDR3 is CASRRGGLDYGYTF. In nucleotides, the CDR3 is TGTGCCAGCAGACGGGGAGGGTTGGACTATGGCTACACCTTC.

V and J are TRBV28 and TRBJ1-1; weak D call: TRBD1 (5 bases). CDR3 size: 14 residues. Trimming removed 3 bases at V and 1 base at J, with 9 bases between. The germline gives CDR1 MDHEN, CDR2 SYDVKM. This CDR3 is CASSFRGGNTEAFF. CDR3 bases: TGTGCCAGCAGTTTTCGGGGCGGGAACACTGAAGCTTTCTTT.

The rearrangement joins TRBV2 to TRBJ2-4; no definite D call. The CDR3 totals 12 residues. Between the trimmed V and J ends, which lost 7 bases and 9 bases, there was a span of 13 bases. CDR1 and CDR2 (germline): SNHLY, FYNNEI. The CDR3, as DNA: TGTGCCAGCATTTTACAGTCTGGCATTCAGTACTTC. Translating it yields CASILQSGIQYF. Variable domain in full (rest from reference TRBV2 and TRBJ2-4): EPEVTQTPSHQVTQMGQEVILRCVPISNHLYFYWYRQILGQKVEFLVSFYNNEISEKSEIFDDQFSVERPDGSNFTLKIRSTKLEDSAMYFCASILQSGIQYFGAGTRLSVL.

The genes are TRBV27 and TRBJ1-5; unclear D gene. In germline, CDR1 is MNHEY, CDR2 SMNVEV (reference sequence). The V end was cut by 3 bases, the J end by 5 bases, with 11 bases between. The CDR3 is 14 amino acids. The CDR3 DNA follows: TGTGCCAGCAGTTTCGGGAGGGAGCATCAGCCCCAGCATTTT. It is translated as CASSFGREHQPQHF.

The chain couples TRBV5-1 to TRBJ2-7; the D is unclear. In germline, CDR1 is SGHRS, CDR2 YFSETQ. V was cut by 0 bases and J by 1 base, with 11 bases left in between. This CDR3 spans 15 amino acids. The CDR3 loop is CASSLGYSPSYEQYF. CDR3 DNA sequence: TGCGCCAGCAGCTTGGGGTATTCCCCGTCCTACGAGCAGTACTTC. The full variable domain, completed using reference TRBV5-1 and TRBJ2-7, is KAGVTQTPRYLIKTRGQQVTLSCSPISGHRSVSWYQQTPGQGLQFLFEYFSETQRNKGNFPGRFSGRQFSNSRSEMNVSTLELGDSALYLCASSLGYSPSYEQYFGPGTRLTVT.

This chain links TRBV18 with TRBJ2-3; D remains unclear. V lost 2 bases and J 2 bases, leaving 8 bases between the germline ends. This CDR3 region has 14 residues. Germline CDR1 KGHSH, CDR2 LQKENI. The CDR3 loop reads CASSPGALTDTQYF. The DNA for the CDR3 is TGTGCCAGCTCACCAGGAGCCCTCACAGATACGCAGTATTTT.

In DNA form, the CDR3 reads TGTGCCAGCAGCTTTCGCCCGGAGACTGAAGCTTTCTTT. Translation gives CASSFRPETEAFF. The chain joins TRBV7-8 to TRBJ1-1; no clear D. Trimming left V 3 bases short and J 5 bases short, with 10 bases between. The CDR3 consists of 13 residues. The germline CDR1 and CDR2 sequences are SGHVS and FQNEAQ.

This clone was detected only once. The chain uses TRBV18 and TRBJ2-5, with 11 bases lining up with TRBD1. V lost 5 bases, J lost 6 bases, and 8 bases stayed unmatched. Germline V lookup: CDR1 KGHSH, CDR2 LQKENI. The CDR3 totals 15 residues. In DNA form, the CDR3 reads TGTGCCAGCTCAGCAGCCGGGACAGGGGGGAAGACCCAGTACTTC. It translates to CASSAAGTGGKTQYF.

Here the CDR3 reads CASTMGVEGYTF. The CDR3, as DNA: TGTGCCAGCACCATGGGGGTAGAGGGCTACACCTTC. The chain couples TRBV28 to TRBJ1-2, with D possibly being TRBD1 (5 bases). Germline CDR1 and CDR2: MDHEN and SYDVKM. The CDR3 has 12 amino acids. V was cut by 7 bases and J by 8 bases, with 14 bases left in between.

The V call is TRBV29-1, the J call TRBJ2-6; no firm D call. Trimming left V 5 bases short and J 1 base short, with 6 bases between. The V gene's germline CDR1 is SQVTM and CDR2 ANQGSEA. The CDR3 runs to 13 residues. The CDR3 loop is CSVPVSGANVLTF. The CDR3 DNA reads TGCAGCGTTCCCGTTTCTGGGGCCAACGTCCTGACTTTC.

J is TRBJ2-3 and V is TRBV15; the D gene is possibly TRBD1 (5 bases). The CDR3 covers 16 residues. Germline V gives CDR1 LNHNV, CDR2 YYDKDF (reference sequence). V dropped 1 base and J dropped 0 bases, with 11 bases sitting between them. In nucleotides, the CDR3 is TGTGCCACCAGCAGAGTCAGGGTCCTAAGCACAGATACGCAGTATTTT. Translated, it gives CATSRVRVLSTDTQYF. Complete variable domain (other parts from reference TRBV15 and TRBJ2-3): DAMVIQNPRYQVTQFGKPVTLSCSQTLNHNVMYWYQQKSSQAPKLLFHYYDKDFNNEADTPDNFQSRRPNTSFCFLDIRSPGLGDTAMYLCATSRVRVLSTDTQYFGPGTRLTVL.